A single TCR beta chain is shown here with its context. With 6 bases removed from V and 4 bases from J, the gap between germline ends came to 12 bases. Germline CDR1 and CDR2: SNHLY and FYNNEI. The CDR3 has 13 amino acids. Via MiXCR, TCRdb re-called the RT-PCR reads, giving one row per CDR3 protein. The sample shows about 700,000 distinct CDR3 sequences, 14% of them seen only once. The sequenced material came from memory CD4+ T cells from blood. This chain joins TRBV2 and TRBJ2-5; no firm D call. The TCR sequence derives from a female donor in good health, serving as a healthy control. DNA of the CDR3: TGTGCCAGCAGCGACCTCGGTCGAGAGACCCAGTACTTC. Protein sequence: CASSDLGRETQYF.